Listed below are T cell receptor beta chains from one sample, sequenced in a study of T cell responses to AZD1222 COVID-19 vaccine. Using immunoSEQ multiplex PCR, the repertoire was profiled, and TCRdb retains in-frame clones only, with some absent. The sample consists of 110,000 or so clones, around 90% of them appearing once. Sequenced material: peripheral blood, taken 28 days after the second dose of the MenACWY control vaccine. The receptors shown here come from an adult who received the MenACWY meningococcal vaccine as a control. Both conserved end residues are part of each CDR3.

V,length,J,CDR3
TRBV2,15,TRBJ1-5,CASRIRGLGNQPQHF
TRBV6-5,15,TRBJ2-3,CASSNRVWSTDTQYF
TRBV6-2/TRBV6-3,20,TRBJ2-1,CASSFQPSGLTLSSYNEQFF
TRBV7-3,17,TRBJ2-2,CASSLHTALENTGELFF
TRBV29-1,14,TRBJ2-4,CSVESGLAKNIQYF
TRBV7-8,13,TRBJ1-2,CASSFRGAYGYTF
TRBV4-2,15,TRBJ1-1,CASSQGVGSNTEAFF
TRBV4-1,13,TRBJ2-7,CASSHGTEGEQYF
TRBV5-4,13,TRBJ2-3,CASSPSPEDTQYF
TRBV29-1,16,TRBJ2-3,CSVEDWGGPLGDTQYF
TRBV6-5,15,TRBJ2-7,CASSYAGTGEYEQYF
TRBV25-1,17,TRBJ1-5,CASSDRRGGKDNQPQHF
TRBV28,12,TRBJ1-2,CAVRGERYGYTF
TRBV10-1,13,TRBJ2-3,CASSLGGPDTQYF
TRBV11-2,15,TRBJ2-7,CASSRGLAAAYEQYF
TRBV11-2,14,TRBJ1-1,CASSPGQLNTEAFF
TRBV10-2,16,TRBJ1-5,CASKSNREYSNQPQHF
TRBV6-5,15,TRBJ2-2,CASRNRGLASGELFF